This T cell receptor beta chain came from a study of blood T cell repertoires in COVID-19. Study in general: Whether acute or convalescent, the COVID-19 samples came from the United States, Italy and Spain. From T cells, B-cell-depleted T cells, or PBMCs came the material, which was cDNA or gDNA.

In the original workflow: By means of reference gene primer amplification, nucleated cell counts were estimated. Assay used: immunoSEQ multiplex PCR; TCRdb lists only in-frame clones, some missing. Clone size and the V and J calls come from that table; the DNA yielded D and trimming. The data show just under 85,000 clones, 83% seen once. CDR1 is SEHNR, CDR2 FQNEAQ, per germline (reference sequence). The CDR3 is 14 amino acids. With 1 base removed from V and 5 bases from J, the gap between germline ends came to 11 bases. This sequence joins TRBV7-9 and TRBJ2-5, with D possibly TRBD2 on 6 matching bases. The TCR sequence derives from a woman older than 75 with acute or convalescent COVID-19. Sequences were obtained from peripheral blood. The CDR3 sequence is CASSLVPGRETQYF. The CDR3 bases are TGTGCCAGCAGCTTAGTCCCAGGGAGGGAGACCCAGTACTTC.